The clone carrying this T cell receptor (beta chain) was seen more than once but under ten times. What it binds is unknown. This specimen comes from a study of vaccination and CD4 T cells after COVID-19. Findings and limits, study-wide: Investigators enrolled relatively few convalescent patients and included no early post-infection timepoints.

Treatment here: approximately 10-day PBMC culture with coronavirus spike peptide pools or control peptides (ViraFEST assay). Every well contained 2.1 million or so PBMCs, which were grown with approximately 9.5 IU/ml IL-2 and 10 ug/ml peptide pools. The CDR3 is made up of 15 amino acids. The J segment lost 2 bases and the V segment lost 7 bases, leaving 7 bases of the junction unmatched. Per germline, CDR1 MNHNS and CDR2 SASEGT. Cultured CD4+ T-cell DNA underwent Oncomine TCR Beta short-read sequencing. TCRdb fed the PCR reads into MiXCR, producing one record per CDR3 protein. The sample lists under 25,000 distinct CDR3 sequences; around 50% were seen once.

The chain uses TRBV6-1 and TRBJ1-5; 8 bases line up with TRBD1. Sequencing was performed on cultured CD4+ T cells from blood. The sequence derives from a human donor with COVID-19. The CDR3 is CASNPGTGGNQPQHF. DNA for the CDR3: TGTGCCAGCAACCCCGGGACAGGAGGCAATCAGCCCCAGCATTTT.